Listed below are T cell receptor beta chains from one sample, sequenced in a study of shared clonotypes between healthy human individuals. The assay was immunoSEQ multiplex PCR, and TCRdb's table has in-frame clones only and misses some. The sample contains roughly 500,000 clones, 70% to 85% of which appear only once. Sequenced material: PBMCs. The receptors were gathered from a woman aged 40 to 49 in good health. Some clones in this sample may be carry-over from other donors' samples. The CDR3 runs from the conserved cysteine through the conserved F or W. The D gene is left open where the match is weak. Some rows mark clone size as missing; the rest say once, few, many or name a class of expanded clone.

v_call: TRBV2; clone_size: -; j_call: TRBJ2-2; d_call: -; cdr3_aa: CATSRLFTGELFF; cdr3_nt: TGTGCCACCTCCAGATTGTTCACCGGGGAGCTGTTTTTT
v_call: TRBV5-4; clone_size: few; j_call: TRBJ1-1; d_call: TRBD1; cdr3_aa: CASSWGQGDTEAFF; cdr3_nt: TGTGCCAGCAGCTGGGGACAGGGAGACACTGAAGCTTTCTTT
v_call: TRBV6-5; clone_size: -; j_call: TRBJ2-7; d_call: -; cdr3_aa: CASCSLRGSSYEQYF; cdr3_nt: TGTGCCAGCTGCTCTCTTCGGGGTAGCTCCTACGAGCAGTACTTC
v_call: TRBV9; clone_size: -; j_call: TRBJ1-5; d_call: -; cdr3_aa: CASSVGDSNQPQHF; cdr3_nt: TGTGCCAGCAGCGTAGGGGATAGCAATCAGCCCCAGCATTTT
v_call: TRBV29-1; clone_size: -; j_call: TRBJ2-3; d_call: -; cdr3_aa: CSSSGSTDTQYF; cdr3_nt: TGCAGCAGTAGCGGTAGCACAGATACGCAGTATTTT
v_call: TRBV29-1; clone_size: -; j_call: TRBJ1-2; d_call: -; cdr3_aa: CSVEDGDGYTF; cdr3_nt: TGCAGCGTTGAAGACGGGGACGGCTACACCTTC
v_call: TRBV27; clone_size: -; j_call: TRBJ2-1; d_call: TRBD1; cdr3_aa: CASSSPFGTGFVNEQFF; cdr3_nt: TGTGCCAGCAGTTCTCCCTTCGGGACAGGGTTTGTGAATGAGCAGTTCTTC
v_call: TRBV28; clone_size: -; j_call: TRBJ1-3; d_call: -; cdr3_aa: CASSSLEGWGNTIYF; cdr3_nt: TGTGCCAGCAGTTCGCTGGAGGGGTGGGGAAACACCATATATTTT
v_call: TRBV5-8; clone_size: -; j_call: TRBJ2-7; d_call: -; cdr3_aa: CASSLVWGLSYEQYF; cdr3_nt: TGTGCCAGCAGCTTGGTTTGGGGGCTCTCCTACGAGCAGTACTTC
v_call: TRBV4-2; clone_size: -; j_call: TRBJ2-7; d_call: -; cdr3_aa: CSSSGLGGSYEQYF; cdr3_nt: TGTTCCAGCAGCGGTCTCGGGGGCTCCTACGAGCAGTACTTC
v_call: TRBV15; clone_size: -; j_call: TRBJ2-2; d_call: TRBD1; cdr3_aa: CATSRGLRAGDRGTGELFF; cdr3_nt: TGTGCCACCAGCAGAGGCCTCCGGGCCGGGGACAGGGGCACCGGGGAGCTGTTTTTT
v_call: TRBV28; clone_size: -; j_call: TRBJ2-7; d_call: -; cdr3_aa: CASIDSFVISEQYF; cdr3_nt: TGTGCCAGCATTGACAGTTTTGTGATCTCCGAGCAGTACTTC
v_call: TRBV2; clone_size: -; j_call: TRBJ2-7; d_call: -; cdr3_aa: CASSEGSASHSYEQYF; cdr3_nt: TGTGCCAGCAGTGAAGGTTCGGCTAGCCACTCCTACGAGCAGTACTTC
v_call: TRBV30; clone_size: many; j_call: TRBJ2-1; d_call: -; cdr3_aa: CAWSVGLANEQFF; cdr3_nt: TGTGCCTGGAGTGTGGGCCTAGCCAATGAGCAGTTCTTC
v_call: TRBV19; clone_size: -; j_call: TRBJ2-7; d_call: TRBD1; cdr3_aa: CASSNQGAVWYEQYF; cdr3_nt: TGTGCCAGTAGTAATCAGGGGGCTGTGTGGTACGAGCAGTACTTC
v_call: TRBV5-6; clone_size: -; j_call: TRBJ2-7; d_call: TRBD1; cdr3_aa: CASSRLGQGNEQYF; cdr3_nt: TGTGCCAGCAGCAGGTTGGGACAGGGAAACGAGCAGTACTTC
v_call: TRBV7-2; clone_size: -; j_call: TRBJ2-2; d_call: -; cdr3_aa: CASSLSVNTGELFF; cdr3_nt: TGTGCCAGCAGCTTGTCAGTAAACACCGGGGAGCTGTTTTTT
v_call: TRBV6-6; clone_size: -; j_call: TRBJ2-1; d_call: TRBD2; cdr3_aa: CASSYSIAGNGDEQFF; cdr3_nt: TGTGCCAGCAGTTACTCGATAGCGGGAAATGGCGATGAGCAGTTCTTC
v_call: TRBV6-5; clone_size: -; j_call: TRBJ1-5; d_call: -; cdr3_aa: CASSQTYSNQPQHF; cdr3_nt: TGTGCCAGCAGTCAGACCTATAGCAATCAGCCCCAGCATTTT
v_call: TRBV13; clone_size: -; j_call: TRBJ2-3; d_call: TRBD2; cdr3_aa: CASSRRLAGGPFQDTQYF; cdr3_nt: TGTGCCAGCAGCCGAAGACTAGCGGGAGGGCCGTTTCAAGATACGCAGTATTTT
v_call: TRBV9; clone_size: -; j_call: TRBJ2-1; d_call: TRBD2; cdr3_aa: CASSVGPSGDNEQFF; cdr3_nt: TGTGCCAGCAGCGTAGGTCCTAGCGGAGACAATGAGCAGTTCTTC
v_call: TRBV7-3; clone_size: -; j_call: TRBJ2-2; d_call: -; cdr3_aa: CASSLTAGELFF; cdr3_nt: TGTGCCAGCAGCCTTACGGCCGGGGAGCTGTTTTTT
v_call: TRBV5-1; clone_size: -; j_call: TRBJ2-7; d_call: -; cdr3_aa: CASSMISNYEQYF; cdr3_nt: TGCGCCAGCAGCATGATTTCTAACTACGAGCAGTACTTC